What follows are 25 T cell receptor beta chains derived from one specimen sequenced in a study of blood T cell repertoires in COVID-19. TCRdb's table, derived via immunoSEQ multiplex PCR, lists solely in-frame clones and lacks some. The sample lists over 400,000 clones, roughly 85% seen once, with around 1.4% in the top ten. Sequenced input: peripheral blood. These TCRs come from a woman between 25 and 40 years old with active or convalescent COVID-19.

The gene calls are TRBV19 and TRBJ1-1; TRBD1 might be the D (5 bases). Germline values: CDR1 LNHDA, CDR2 SQIVND (reference sequence). The CDR3 is 12 residues long. The V and J ends lost 10 bases and 1 base respectively, with 10 bases between them. The CDR3 coding sequence is TGTGCCACCCGAACAGGGAACACTGAAGCTTTCTTT. This sequence encodes CATRTGNTEAFF.

This clone was seen only a few times. The CDR3 coding sequence is TGTGCCAGCCGGGCAGGGGTAGACTATGGCTACACCTTC. This codes for CASRAGVDYGYTF. V gene TRBV27 combines with J gene TRBJ1-2; a possible D gene is TRBD1 (6 bases). The CDR3 has 13 residues. Germline values: CDR1 MNHEY, CDR2 SMNVEV (reference sequence). V gave up 8 bases and J gave up 3 bases, with 13 bases separating them.

The chain employs TRBV4-1 and TRBJ2-3; TRBD2 might be the D (5 bases). The length of the CDR3 is 15 residues. Between the trimmed V and J ends, which lost 4 bases and 1 base, there was a span of 12 bases. CDR1 is MGHRA, CDR2 YSYEKL, per germline. In DNA, the CDR3 is TGCGCCAGCAGCCGTTTAGCGCTCGGCACAGATACGCAGTATTTT. This translates into CASSRLALGTDTQYF.

J is TRBJ2-3 and V is TRBV5-1, with D possibly matching TRBD2 (6 bases). Germline CDR1 and CDR2: SGHRS and YFSETQ. CDR3 size: 16 residues. Trimming removed 0 bases at V and 6 bases at J, with 17 bases between. In DNA form, the CDR3 reads TGCGCCAGCAGCTTGGGGACTACTTTTGGGTCGGATACGCAGTATTTT. It translates to CASSLGTTFGSDTQYF.

V is TRBV11-2 and J is TRBJ2-1, with 11 bases matching TRBD2. The CDR3 is 17 residues long. J lost 2 bases, V lost 3 bases, and 6 bases had no gene match. Per germline, CDR1 SGHAT and CDR2 FQNNGV. CDR3 coding DNA: TGTGCCAGCAGCTTCCCCCTTAGCGGGAGGGCCTACAATGAGCAGTTCTTC. It specifies CASSFPLSGRAYNEQFF.

The CDR3 sequence: CASSPPSGRPFSTDTQYF. As DNA, the CDR3 is TGTGCCAGCTCACCACCTAGCGGGAGGCCCTTTAGCACAGATACGCAGTATTTT. The chain is built from TRBV18 and TRBJ2-3, with TRBD2 identical over 10 bases. Unmatched junction bases numbered 6, after V lost 0 bases and J lost 0 bases. This CDR3 contains 18 residues. The germline V gene has CDR1 KGHSH and CDR2 LQKENI.

The chain employs TRBV29-1 and TRBJ1-1, with D uncertain. This CDR3 spans 12 amino acids. V was trimmed by 3 bases and J by 3 bases, leaving 8 bases between them. Germline V lookup: CDR1 SQVTM, CDR2 ANQGSEA. Here the CDR3 DNA reads TGCAGCGTTGATTCCGGGGACACTGAAGCTTTCTTT. Protein: CSVDSGDTEAFF.

The chain recombines TRBV12-3 or TRBV12-4 with TRBJ2-1, with a weak D call TRBD2 (6 bases). The CDR3 spans 13 residues. V lost 7 bases, J lost 4 bases, and 11 bases lay in between. CDR3: CASTQGGYNEQFF. The CDR3 DNA reads TGTGCCAGCACCCAGGGAGGATACAATGAGCAGTTCTTC.

V and J are TRBV19 and TRBJ2-1; 10 bases fit TRBD2. The V gene end was trimmed by 5 bases and the J gene end by 5 bases; junction bases not matched to a gene: 15. The CDR3 totals 18 residues. Germline CDR1 is LNHDA and CDR2 is SQIVND (reference sequence). CDR3 sequence: CASSPKAGGLVEHNEQFF. The CDR3 nucleotides are TGTGCCAGTAGTCCAAAAGCGGGAGGGCTGGTCGAGCACAATGAGCAGTTCTTC.

V usage is TRBV5-1 and J usage is TRBJ1-2; no clear D. V was clipped by 7 bases and J by 6 bases, with 16 bases between them. Germline CDR1 SGHRS, CDR2 YFSETQ. CDR3 length: 13 amino acids. Written as DNA, the CDR3 is TGCGCCAGCGGCCCTTCACCCTTGGATGGCTACACCTTC. This encodes CASGPSPLDGYTF.

This chain joins TRBV18 and TRBJ1-1; no reliable D call. The V end was cut by 3 bases, the J end by 0 bases, with 8 bases between. The CDR3 has 14 amino acids. From germline, CDR1 is KGHSH and CDR2 LQKENI. CDR3 protein: CASSPGVLNTEAFF. The CDR3, as DNA: TGTGCCAGCTCACCGGGCGTTTTGAACACTGAAGCTTTCTTT.

This sequence joins TRBV5-1 and TRBJ1-2; TRBD1 agrees at 8 bases. J gave up 8 bases and V 5 bases, and 14 bases lay outside the gene matches. Germline assignment: CDR1 SGHRS and CDR2 YFSETQ. This CDR3 contains 15 residues. As DNA, the CDR3 is TGCGCCAGCAGTAAGGGGGACAGGCCATTGGAGGGCTACACCTTC. Amino acid sequence: CASSKGDRPLEGYTF.

This clone has a single count. The chain recombines TRBV3-1 (or the pseudogene TRBV3-2) with TRBJ1-4, with D maybe TRBD1 (6 bases). Germline V gene data show CDR1 as LGHDT and CDR2 as YNNKEL (reference sequence). V was clipped by 3 bases and J by 7 bases, with 15 bases between them. The CDR3 length is 15 residues. The CDR3 coding sequence is TGTGCCAGCAGCCAGGCGGGAGGGACAAGTGAAAAACTGTTTTTT. Protein sequence: CASSQAGGTSEKLFF.

This clone was seen only once. The rearrangement joins TRBV5-1 to TRBJ2-7, with TRBD1 identical over 7 bases. Per germline, CDR1 SGHRS and CDR2 YFSETQ. The length of the CDR3 is 16 residues. Losses at the gene ends were 2 bases for V and 1 base for J; bases not matched to a gene: 9. The DNA for the CDR3 is TGCGCCAGCAGCTTATCGGAGACAGGGCTTTCCTACGAGCAGTACTTC. This encodes CASSLSETGLSYEQYF.

The V and J genes are TRBV29-1 and TRBJ1-4, with TRBD1 as a possible D gene (6 bases). Germline CDR1 SQVTM, CDR2 ANQGSEA. There are 16 residues in the CDR3. Trimming took off 7 bases at V and 4 bases at J, with 22 bases between the two ends. CDR3 sequence: CSAKGVVGQVNEKLFF. The CDR3 coding sequence is TGCAGCGCAAAGGGTGTGGTGGGACAAGTTAATGAAAAACTGTTTTTT. Looking up the rest from reference TRBV29-1 and TRBJ1-4 gives the full variable domain: SAVISQKPSRDICQRGTSLTIQCQVDSQVTMMFWYRQQPGQSLTLIATANQGSEATYESGFVIDKFPISRPNLTFSTLTVSNMSPEDSSIYLCSAKGVVGQVNEKLFFGSGTQLSVL.

This chain links TRBV12-5 with TRBJ1-2; TRBD1 matches 7 bases. With V trimmed by 3 bases and J by 4 bases, 8 bases remained unmatched. The germline CDR1 and CDR2 sequences are LGHNT and FRNRAP. The CDR3 has 15 residues. The CDR3 DNA is TGTGCTAGTGGTTTAGGAGGACAGGCTTTCTATGGCTACACCTTC. Amino acid sequence: CASGLGGQAFYGYTF.

The rearrangement uses TRBV4-2 and TRBJ2-1; 7 bases are a match to TRBD2. From germline, CDR1 is LGHNA and CDR2 YNFKEQ. This CDR3 is built from 16 residues. V was pared by 0 bases and J by 6 bases, with 8 bases of the junction left unmatched. CDR3 residues: CASSQDSSGVFNEQFF. The CDR3 region has the DNA TGTGCCAGCAGCCAAGATTCCAGCGGGGTCTTCAATGAGCAGTTCTTC.

The chain joins TRBV27 to TRBJ2-2; D is undetermined. This CDR3 has 16 amino acids. V shed 1 base and J shed 0 bases, with 9 bases lying between them. Germline V gives CDR1 MNHEY, CDR2 SMNVEV (reference sequence). The CDR3 sequence: CASSLLATTNTGELFF. The DNA of the CDR3 is TGTGCCAGCAGTTTATTAGCTACAACGAACACCGGGGAGCTGTTTTTT.

CDR3: CASSLESTRGGPSPYNEQFF. The CDR3 DNA reads TGTGCCAGCAGCTTAGAATCGACGCGGGGGGGCCCTTCGCCCTACAATGAGCAGTTCTTC. The gene calls are TRBV11-2 and TRBJ2-1, with TRBD2 matching over 9 bases. Per the germline V gene, CDR1 is SGHAT and CDR2 is FQNNGV. The CDR3 length is 20 residues. V shed 0 bases, J shed 2 bases, and the junction held 14 bases outside the gene matches.

This clone was recorded once. V usage is TRBV6-5 and J usage is TRBJ2-3; D uncertain. Deletions cut 6 bases from V and 6 bases from J, with 7 bases between. This CDR3 spans 11 amino acids. Looked up from germline, CDR1 is MNHEY and CDR2 is SVGAGI. CDR3: CASRSPDTQYF. In DNA form, the CDR3 reads TGTGCCAGCAGAAGCCCGGATACGCAGTATTTT.

This clone was seen just once. DNA of the CDR3: TGTGCCAGCAGTTTATCCCCGGGGTCGTATTATTCCTTCAAAGGTCACGAGCAGTACTTC. Amino acids: CASSLSPGSYYSFKGHEQYF. The chain carries TRBV27 and TRBJ2-7, with a weak D call TRBD2 (5 bases). The V end lost 0 bases, the J end lost 5 bases, and 29 bases lay between the germline ends. Germline V gene sequence: CDR1 MNHEY, CDR2 SMNVEV (reference sequence). This CDR3 has 20 amino acids.

The chain is built from TRBV7-2 and TRBJ1-6, with D unclear. Germline lookup yields CDR1 SGHTA and CDR2 FQGNSA. Between the trimmed V and J ends, which lost 3 bases and 8 bases, there was a span of 5 bases. CDR3 length: 12 residues. CDR3 DNA: TGTGCCAGCAGCTTTCCATATTCACCCCTCCACTTT. The encoded protein is CASSFPYSPLHF. The variable domain in full, with the rest retrieved from reference TRBV7-2 and TRBJ1-6, is GAGVSQSPSNKVTEKGKDVELRCDPISGHTALYWYRQSLGQGLEFLIYFQGNSAPDKSGLPSDRFSAERTGGSVSTLTIQRTQQEDSAVYLCASSFPYSPLHFGNGTRLTVT.

The gene calls are TRBV19 and TRBJ2-3; no firm D call. The CDR3 totals 15 residues. The V end lost 3 bases, the J end lost 0 bases, and 10 bases lay between the germline ends. Germline V gene sequence: CDR1 LNHDA, CDR2 SQIVND (reference sequence). CDR3 sequence reads: CASSMNGLSTDTQYF. CDR3 DNA sequence: TGTGCCAGTAGTATGAACGGTCTCAGCACAGATACGCAGTATTTT. The whole variable domain, filled in from reference TRBV19 and TRBJ2-3, reads DGGITQSPKYLFRKEGQNVTLSCEQNLNHDAMYWYRQDPGQGLRLIYYSQIVNDFQKGDIAEGYSVSREKKESFPLTVTSAQKNPTAFYLCASSMNGLSTDTQYFGPGTRLTVL.

The rearrangement uses TRBV27 and TRBJ2-3; 7 bases align to TRBD2. V dropped 8 bases and J dropped 4; count of bases not matched to a gene: 3. The germline gives CDR1 MNHEY, CDR2 SMNVEV (reference sequence). The CDR3 runs to 12 residues. CDR3 DNA: TGTGCCAGCGGGAGGGGATCAGATACGCAGTATTTT. This encodes CASGRGSDTQYF.

This sequence joins TRBV3-1 (or the pseudogene TRBV3-2) and TRBJ2-1; TRBD2 matches 12 bases. CDR3 size: 19 residues. CDR1 and CDR2 (germline): LGHDT, YNNKEL (reference sequence). Trimming removed 0 bases from V and 3 bases from J; junction bases left unmatched: 9. The DNA for the CDR3 is TGTGCCAGCAGCCAAGACCGCCCACTAGCGGGAGGTCTCTACAATGAGCAGTTCTTC. This codes for CASSQDRPLAGGLYNEQFF.